The 3 T cell receptor beta chains presented below share a single source sample, sequenced in a study of beta chain features in type 1 diabetes. The sequenced template was cDNA made from the entire isolated RNA. Clones were read by immunoSEQ multiplex PCR, and TCRdb kept only the in-frame ones, dropping some. The sample comprises some 160,000 clones, about 8.1% of which are singletons, and more than 0.45% rests with the top ten. Regarding the study as a whole: In every one of the four CD4+ subsets, TCRB CDR3s were moderately but significantly shorter in Type 1 diabetes patients.

For these TCRs, the target antigens are not known. The material sequenced was central memory CD4+ T cells from blood. The receptor source for this set is a woman aged 18-29 years with type 1 diabetes.

This clone occurred a few times. The chain couples TRBV4-1 to TRBJ1-1; D ambiguous. CDR3 length equals 14 residues. Germline values: CDR1 MGHRA, CDR2 YSYEKL. Deletions cut 4 bases from V and 3 bases from J, with 12 bases between. Here the CDR3 DNA reads TGCGCCAGCAGCCTCAGGTTGCCTGACACTGAAGCTTTCTTT. Translating gives CASSLRLPDTEAFF.

This clone was detected a few times. The rearrangement uses TRBV7-2 and TRBJ2-3; TRBD1 matches 8 bases. V lost 2 bases, J lost 7 bases, and 5 bases stayed unmatched. CDR3 length: 14 amino acids. Looked up from germline, CDR1 is SGHTA and CDR2 is FQGNSA. The CDR3 loop reads CASSLSRGRNTQYF. Written as DNA, the CDR3 is TGTGCCAGCAGCTTAAGCAGGGGGCGAAATACGCAGTATTTT.

The chain combines TRBV23-1 with TRBJ2-7; 10 positions match TRBD1. TRBV23-1 falls under the ORF class, with uncertain function. This CDR3 spans 13 amino acids. V lost 8 bases, J lost 5 bases, and 6 bases stayed unmatched. This CDR3 reads CASGRDRGDEQYF. The CDR3 DNA reads as TGCGCCAGCGGGAGGGACAGGGGTGACGAGCAGTACTTC.